This TCR beta chain was recovered during a study of cytomegalovirus exposure and HLA in healthy donors. On the study more broadly: Earlier work reported 110 million or so unique TCR beta sequences from 150 million to 200 million T cells. Around 80 million unique TCRs from HLA-typed donors were held in an early data release. Study results and caveats: Previously analyzed data showed that most TCR beta V segments were productive at a frequency of about 90% or about 30%. Most CMV-associated TCR beta chains appeared HLA-restricted in a later analysis.

CDR3 size: 14 residues. Germline CDR1 LNHDA, CDR2 SQIVND (reference sequence). Trimming cost V 5 bases and J 5 bases, with 15 bases left between them. With respect to this clone: Its matching antigen is unknown.

The PCR contained 60 Vbeta and 13 Jbeta primers. TCRdb's table, derived via immunoSEQ multiplex PCR, lists solely in-frame clones and lacks some. This sample has about 120,000 clones, with over 65% found just once. The chain combines TRBV19 with TRBJ2-5; maybe TRBD1 (5 bases). The sample consisted of PBMCs. This receptor was obtained from a man aged 40-49 years in good health and CMV-seropositive. This CDR3 reads CASSPKRAGETQYF. The CDR3, as DNA: TGTGCCAGTAGTCCAAAAAGGGCAGGGGAGACCCAGTACTTC.